This TCR beta chain was captured by sequencing in a study of chemoradiotherapy in HPV16-positive cancers. Study context: Candidate HPV-specific T-cell clones and common TCR motifs came from functional assays in a couple of HPV16-positive patients. General study points: Functional assays defining HPV-specific T cells used only a couple of HPV16-positive patients. Non-HPV-specific T cells did not expand in tumors during treatment, whereas candidate HPV-specific clones and E7-related motifs did. For HPV16-positive patients, expanding HPV-responsive T cells associated with longer recurrence-free survival.

Germline CDR1 is SGHRS and CDR2 is YFSETQ. The V gene end was trimmed by 0 bases and the J gene end by 2 bases; junction bases not matched to a gene: 5. The CDR3 covers 16 residues. Turning to this clone: Its antigen remains unidentified.

Some clones are missing from TCRdb's copy, which holds only in-frame ones; the method was immunoSEQ multiplex PCR. The sample holds 40,000 to 60,000 clones, about 92% seen once. The origin of this receptor is a human donor with HPV-associated anogenital cancer. This chain connects TRBV5-1 to TRBJ2-3; TRBD1 matches 8 bases. Sequenced material: blood, taken from a patient who underwent chemoradiotherapy. The CDR3 spells CASSLEGQVSTDTQYF. The CDR3 nucleotides are TGCGCCAGCAGCTTGGAGGGACAGGTCTCCACAGATACGCAGTATTTT.